A single sample is the source of the 22 T cell receptor beta chains below, sequenced in a study of blood T cell repertoires in COVID-19. The protocol was immunoSEQ multiplex PCR, while the TCRdb copy is restricted to in-frame clones and leaves out a portion. The data contain 35,000 or so clones, 70% to 90% of them singletons. The sequenced sample was peripheral blood. The receptors were sampled from a man between 65 and 85 years old with acute or convalescent COVID-19.

This chain connects TRBV5-1 to TRBJ2-7; 12 bases match TRBD2. After removal of 0 bases from V and 6 bases from J, the junction contained 4 bases not matched to a gene. Germline-derived CDR1 and CDR2 are SGHRS and YFSETQ. The CDR3 has 15 residues. The CDR3 is CASSLDLAGGSEQYF. The CDR3 region has the DNA TGCGCCAGCAGCTTGGACCTAGCGGGAGGGAGCGAGCAGTACTTC.

In this sample, this clone turned up a few times. J is TRBJ1-1 and V is TRBV29-1; D possibly corresponds to TRBD1 (5 bases). The CDR3 consists of 13 residues. Germline lookup yields CDR1 SQVTM and CDR2 ANQGSEA. The V end was cut by 3 bases, the J end by 4 bases, with 12 bases between. CDR3: CSVDRVPSTEAFF. In DNA, the CDR3 is TGCAGCGTTGACAGGGTACCGTCCACTGAAGCTTTCTTT.

This clone was found a few times. DNA for the CDR3: TGTGCCAGCAGCGGAGGGACCTACGAGCAGTACTTC. It yields the protein CASSGGTYEQYF. The chain uses TRBV6-5 and TRBJ2-7; the D gene is possibly TRBD2 (6 bases). The V end lost 6 bases, the J end lost 2 bases, and 8 bases lay between the germline ends. CDR3 length equals 12 residues. Germline CDR1 MNHEY, CDR2 SVGAGI.

This clone was counted once. The V and J genes are TRBV28 and TRBJ1-6; weak D call: TRBD1 (5 bases). The CDR3 spans 13 residues. Germline V CDR1 and CDR2: MDHEN, SYDVKM. V lost 10 bases and J 7 bases, leaving 14 bases between the germline ends. DNA of the CDR3: TGTGCCACCGCAGCAGGGTTGAATTCACCCCTCCACTTT. Protein sequence: CATAAGLNSPLHF.

This chain joins TRBV30 and TRBJ2-3; D perhaps matches TRBD2 (6 bases). Germline loops: CDR1 GTSNPN, CDR2 SVGIG (reference sequence). Trimming pared 5 bases from V and 0 bases from J, leaving 12 bases between. The CDR3 contains 14 residues. CDR3 bases: TGTGCCTGGGTGGGGGGAGGAAGCACAGATACGCAGTATTTT. Its protein product is CAWVGGGSTDTQYF.

The V gene is TRBV6-2 or TRBV6-3, the J gene TRBJ2-7, with TRBD1 identical over 10 bases. V shed 6 bases, J shed 5 bases, and the junction held 7 bases outside the gene matches. The CDR3 is 14 residues long. Germline V lookup: CDR1 MNHEY, CDR2 SVGEGT. CDR3 nucleotide sequence: TGTGCCAGCAGCGATTTGACAGGGGGCAACGAGCAGTACTTC. This translates into CASSDLTGGNEQYF.

This clone was observed a handful of times. The chain joins TRBV7-9 to TRBJ2-5, with D perhaps TRBD1 (6 bases). CDR3 length equals 13 residues. Germline V gives CDR1 SEHNR, CDR2 FQNEAQ (reference sequence). Between the trimmed V and J ends, which lost 5 bases and 7 bases, there was a span of 14 bases. The DNA of the CDR3 is TGTGCCAGCAGCGGTACAGGGTTCGGGACCCAGTACTTC. Translation: CASSGTGFGTQYF.

The gene calls are TRBV7-9 and TRBJ2-1; 8 bases map to TRBD1. Germline CDR1 is SEHNR and CDR2 is FQNEAQ (reference sequence). This CDR3 has 15 residues. J lost 5 bases, V lost 3 bases, and 6 bases had no gene match. CDR3 sequence reads: CASSLRTGIDNEQFF. Written as DNA, the CDR3 is TGTGCCAGCAGCTTGAGGACAGGGATAGACAATGAGCAGTTCTTC.

This clone was recorded at least ten times. This chain connects TRBV30 to TRBJ2-2; tentative D call: TRBD1 (6 bases). Germline V CDR1 and CDR2: GTSNPN, SVGIG (reference sequence). V lost 2 bases and J 4 bases, leaving 11 bases between the germline ends. The CDR3 spans 14 residues. The CDR3 DNA reads TGTGCCTGGAGTTTGACAGGACCCACCGGGGAGCTGTTTTTT. It specifies CAWSLTGPTGELFF.

The chain uses TRBV5-5 and TRBJ2-7; TRBD2 matches at 7 bases. V shed 1 base and J 3 bases; nucleotides not matched to a gene: 4. CDR1 and CDR2 from the germline V gene are SGHKS and YYEKEE (reference sequence). This CDR3 contains 14 residues. CDR3 residues: CASSLSQRDYEQYF. The DNA of the CDR3 is TGTGCCAGCAGCTTGAGCCAGCGGGACTACGAGCAGTACTTC.

The CDR3 loop is CAISGQGEETQYF. In DNA, the CDR3 is TGTGCCATCAGTGGTCAGGGGGAAGAGACCCAGTACTTC. The V and J genes are TRBV10-3 and TRBJ2-5; 7 nucleotides align to TRBD1. Looked up from germline, CDR1 is ENHRY and CDR2 is SYGVKD. The CDR3 spans 13 residues. With 4 bases clipped from V and 3 bases from J, the junction kept 2 bases outside the gene matches.

This clone was observed once. CDR3 DNA sequence: TGTGCCAGCAGCCAAGATGCAGGAAGGGGCTACACCTTC. Encoded protein: CASSQDAGRGYTF. The rearrangement links TRBV3-1 (or the pseudogene TRBV3-2) to TRBJ1-2; D remains ambiguous. Trimming cost V 0 bases and J 8 bases, with 10 bases left between them. Germline V gene lookup returns CDR1 LGHDT and CDR2 YNNKEL (reference sequence). The CDR3 is 13 amino acids.

The CDR3 protein is CASSLARTSGSRNEQFF. The CDR3, as DNA: TGTGCCAGCAGCTTAGCCCGGACTAGCGGGAGTAGGAATGAGCAGTTCTTC. The chain combines TRBV7-2 with TRBJ2-1; 13 bases line up with TRBD2. CDR3 length: 17 residues. Looked up from germline, CDR1 is SGHTA and CDR2 is FQGNSA. V trimming: 0 bases; J trimming: 7 bases; junction bases outside the gene matches: 6.

The chain links TRBV7-2 to TRBJ1-2; 7 nucleotides line up with TRBD1. This CDR3 spans 14 amino acids. Germline CDR1 is SGHTA and CDR2 is FQGNSA. V shed 0 bases and J 4 bases; nucleotides not matched to a gene: 2. CDR3 in amino acids: CASSLAGQLYGYTF. CDR3 nucleotides: TGTGCCAGCAGCTTAGCGGGACAGCTCTATGGCTACACCTTC.

The V call is TRBV18, the J call TRBJ2-3; D uncertain. The CDR3 sequence is 14 residues long. V lost 1 base and J 2 bases, leaving 7 bases between the germline ends. Germline V CDR1 and CDR2: KGHSH, LQKENI. In DNA form, the CDR3 reads TGTGCCAGCTCACCACTAACTTTCACAGATACGCAGTATTTT. It translates to CASSPLTFTDTQYF.

This chain joins TRBV18 and TRBJ2-2; 13 nucleotides align to TRBD2. The junction had 4 bases not matched to a gene; V was cut back by 5 bases and J by 4 bases. CDR3 size: 16 residues. The germline V gene encodes CDR1 KGHSH and CDR2 LQKENI. The CDR3 DNA reads TGTGCCAGCTCAGAGGGACTAGCGGGAACCACCGGGGAGCTGTTTTTT. Encoded protein: CASSEGLAGTTGELFF.

The chain uses TRBV28 and TRBJ1-1; weak D call: TRBD1 (5 bases). The V gene's germline CDR1 is MDHEN and CDR2 SYDVKM. Trimming shortened V by 6 bases and J by 1 base, and 21 bases separated the two germline ends. This CDR3 spans 17 amino acids. CDR3 nucleotide sequence: TGTGCCAGCAGCCCACCGAGGGGCGGGGGGAGGAACACTGAAGCTTTCTTT. Protein: CASSPPRGGGRNTEAFF.

The chain is built from TRBV6-2 or TRBV6-3 and TRBJ1-2; 8 bases are a match to TRBD1. Germline V lookup: CDR1 MNHEY, CDR2 SVGEGT. Trimming took 4 bases from V and 4 from J; bases not matched to a gene: 17. This CDR3 is 18 amino acids long. The CDR3 loop reads CASSSSGTGNLNRYGYTF. The DNA for the CDR3 is TGTGCCAGCAGTTCCTCAGGGACAGGAAATCTTAACCGCTATGGCTACACCTTC.

The chain is built from TRBV19 and TRBJ1-5; D call uncertain. The CDR3 sequence is 17 residues long. V lost 6 bases to trimming and J lost 0 bases, with 18 bases between them. Germline loops: CDR1 LNHDA, CDR2 SQIVND (reference sequence). CDR3 protein: CASSKDSEVYSNQPQHF. In DNA, the CDR3 is TGTGCCAGTAGCAAAGACTCGGAGGTTTATAGCAATCAGCCCCAGCATTTT.

The chain links TRBV27 to TRBJ2-1; TRBD1 matches at 7 bases. CDR3 length: 14 amino acids. Trimming removed 4 bases from V and 6 bases from J; junction bases left unmatched: 6. Germline assignment: CDR1 MNHEY and CDR2 SMNVEV (reference sequence). The CDR3 region is CASSYRGHLNEQFF. The CDR3 nucleotides are TGTGCCAGCAGTTACAGGGGACATCTCAATGAGCAGTTCTTC.

The rearrangement joins TRBV6-5 to TRBJ1-1; 8 bases agree with TRBD1. Trimming at V came to 7 bases and at J to 6 bases, leaving 10 bases not matched to a gene. This CDR3 comprises 14 residues. CDR1 and CDR2 from the germline V gene are MNHEY and SVGAGI. This CDR3 reads CASTWDRNGPEAFF. The CDR3 bases are TGTGCCAGCACTTGGGACAGGAACGGGCCTGAAGCTTTCTTT.

The chain links TRBV19 to TRBJ2-1; TRBD2 matches 14 bases. From germline, CDR1 is LNHDA and CDR2 SQIVND (reference sequence). Germline trimming cut 6 bases from V and 7 bases from J; bases unmatched to any gene: 11. The CDR3 has 17 residues. CDR3 bases: TGTGCCAGTAGAAAGAGGAGGGGACTAGCGGGAGATAATGAGCAGTTCTTC. As protein: CASRKRRGLAGDNEQFF.